This TCR beta chain is from a study of T cells after yellow fever vaccination. Only a few counts were recorded for this clonotype. Its antigen is as yet unknown. CDR1 is DFQATT and CDR2 is SNEGSKA in the germline V gene (reference sequence). The CDR3 length is 12 residues. Trimming cost V 7 bases and J 1 base, with 10 bases left between them. Points from the study as a whole: Booster samples showed a return of most primary-vaccination clones (roughly 96% CD4, about 87% CD8). Only a small proportion of the clonotypes turned up in both the CD4 and the CD8 compartments, likely arising from convergent recombination.

TCRdb itself ran the 5' RACE reads through MiXCR, one entry per CDR3 protein. The sample has approximately 260,000 distinct CDR3 sequences; around 4.9% are singletons. The specimen was CD4+ T cells sorted from PBMCs, collected on the day of the yellow fever booster vaccination. The clonotype was recovered from a man between 18 and 29 years old who received the YFV17D yellow fever vaccine. The V call is TRBV20-1, the J call TRBJ2-5, with a tentative D call TRBD1 (5 bases). The CDR3 region has the DNA TGCAGTGTCATCCAGGGCCAAGAGACCCAGTACTTC. The encoded protein is CSVIQGQETQYF.